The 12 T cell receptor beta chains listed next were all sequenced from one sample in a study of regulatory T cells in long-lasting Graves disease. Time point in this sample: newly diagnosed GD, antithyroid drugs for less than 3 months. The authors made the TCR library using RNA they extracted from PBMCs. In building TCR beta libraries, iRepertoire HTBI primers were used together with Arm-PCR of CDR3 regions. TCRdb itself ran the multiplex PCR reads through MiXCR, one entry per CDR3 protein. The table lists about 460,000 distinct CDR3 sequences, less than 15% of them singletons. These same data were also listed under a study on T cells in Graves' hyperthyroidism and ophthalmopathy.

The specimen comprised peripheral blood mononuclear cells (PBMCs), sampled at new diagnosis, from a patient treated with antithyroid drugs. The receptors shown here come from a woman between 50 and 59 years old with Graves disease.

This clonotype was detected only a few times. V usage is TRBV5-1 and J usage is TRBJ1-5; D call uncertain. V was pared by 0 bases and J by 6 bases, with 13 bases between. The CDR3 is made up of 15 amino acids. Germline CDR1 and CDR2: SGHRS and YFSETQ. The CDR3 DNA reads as TGCGCCAGCAGCTTGGCCCCAGGAGCTTCTCAGCCCCAGCATTTT. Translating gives CASSLAPGASQPQHF.

The DNA of the CDR3 is TGTGCCAGCAGCGCTACTAGCGGGAGGGCCAGGGGGAATGAGCAGTTCTTC. Translation gives CASSATSGRARGNEQFF. V is TRBV7-9 and J is TRBJ2-1; TRBD2 agrees at 13 bases. From germline, CDR1 is SEHNR and CDR2 FQNEAQ (reference sequence). V lost 5 bases to trimming and J lost 7 bases; unmatched junction nucleotides: 11. The CDR3 is 17 amino acids.

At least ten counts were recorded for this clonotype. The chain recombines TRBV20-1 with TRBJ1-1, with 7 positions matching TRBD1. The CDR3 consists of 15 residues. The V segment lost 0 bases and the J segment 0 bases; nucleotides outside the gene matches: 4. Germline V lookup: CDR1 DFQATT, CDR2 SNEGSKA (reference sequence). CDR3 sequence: CSARDPRGMNTEAFF. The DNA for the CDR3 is TGCAGTGCTAGAGATCCCAGGGGGATGAACACTGAAGCTTTCTTT.

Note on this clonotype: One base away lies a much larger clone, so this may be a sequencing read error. The CDR3: CANSYSVEGEKLFF. Here the CDR3 DNA reads TGTGCCAACAGTTACTCAGTGGAGGGTGAAAAACTGTTTTTT. V is TRBV6-5 and J is TRBJ1-4; D call uncertain. The CDR3 length is 14 residues. Germline CDR1 is MNHEY and CDR2 is SVGAGI.

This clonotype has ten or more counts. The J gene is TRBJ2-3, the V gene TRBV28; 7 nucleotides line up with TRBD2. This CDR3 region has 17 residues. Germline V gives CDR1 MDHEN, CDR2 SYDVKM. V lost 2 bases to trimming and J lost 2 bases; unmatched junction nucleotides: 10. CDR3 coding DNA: TGTGCCAGCAGTTTACCTCCCCTAGCGGCTGACACAGATACGCAGTATTTT. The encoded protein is CASSLPPLAADTDTQYF.

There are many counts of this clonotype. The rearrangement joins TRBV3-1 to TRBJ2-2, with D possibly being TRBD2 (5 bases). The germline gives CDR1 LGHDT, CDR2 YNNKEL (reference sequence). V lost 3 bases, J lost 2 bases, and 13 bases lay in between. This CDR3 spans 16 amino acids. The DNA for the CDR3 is TGTGCCAGCAGCCAGCAAGCGGCCCTTAACACCGGGGAGCTGTTTTTT. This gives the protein CASSQQAALNTGELFF.

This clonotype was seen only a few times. In nucleotides, the CDR3 is TGTGCCAGCAGTGACAGGGAGAGTTCACCCCTCCACTTT. Amino acids: CASSDRESSPLHF. The V call is TRBV2, the J call TRBJ1-6, with a weak D call TRBD1 (5 bases). CDR1 SNHLY and CDR2 FYNNEI come from the germline V gene. This CDR3 region has 13 residues. Trimming cost V 3 bases and J 9 bases, with 9 bases left between them.

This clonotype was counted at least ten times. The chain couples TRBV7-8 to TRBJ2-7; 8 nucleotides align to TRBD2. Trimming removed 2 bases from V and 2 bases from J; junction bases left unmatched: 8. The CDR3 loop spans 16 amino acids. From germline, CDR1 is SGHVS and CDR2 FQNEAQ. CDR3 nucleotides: TGTGCCAGCAGCTTATCGGCCGGGACTAGAACCTACGAGCAGTACTTC. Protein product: CASSLSAGTRTYEQYF.

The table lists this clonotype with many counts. CDR3 DNA: TGTGCCATCCAGTTGAAATGGGCTGGCAATGAGCAGTTCTTC. Residues: CAIQLKWAGNEQFF. The chain links TRBV12-3 or TRBV12-4 to TRBJ2-1, with D unresolved. V was shortened by 10 bases and J by 6 bases, with 19 bases between the two germline ends. CDR3 length equals 14 residues.

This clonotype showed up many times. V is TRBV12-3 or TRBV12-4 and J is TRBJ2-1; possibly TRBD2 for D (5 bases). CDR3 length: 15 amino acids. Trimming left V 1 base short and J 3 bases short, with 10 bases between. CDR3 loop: CASSLGSGFYNEQFF. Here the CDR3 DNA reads TGTGCCAGCAGTTTAGGAAGCGGTTTCTACAATGAGCAGTTCTTC.

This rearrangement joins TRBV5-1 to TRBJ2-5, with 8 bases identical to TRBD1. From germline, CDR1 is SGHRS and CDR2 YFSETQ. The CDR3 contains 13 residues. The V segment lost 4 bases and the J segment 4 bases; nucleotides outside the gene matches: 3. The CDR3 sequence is CASSGQGLETQYF. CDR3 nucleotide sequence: TGCGCCAGCAGCGGACAGGGCCTAGAGACCCAGTACTTC.

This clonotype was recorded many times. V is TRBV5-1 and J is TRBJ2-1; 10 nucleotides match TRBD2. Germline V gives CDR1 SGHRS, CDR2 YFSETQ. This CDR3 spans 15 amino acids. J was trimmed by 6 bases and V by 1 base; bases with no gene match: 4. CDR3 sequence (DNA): TGCGCCAGCAGCTTGATAGCGGGAGGACCCAATGAGCAGTTCTTC. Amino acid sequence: CASSLIAGGPNEQFF.